This T cell receptor beta chain appears in the sequencing data of a study of PD-1 blockade in classical Hodgkin lymphoma. The table came from immunoSEQ multiplex PCR; TCRdb's copy has only in-frame clones and leaves some out. The data show some 65,000 clones, with 71% seen just once and 7.5% to 10% held by the top ten. The sample holds a few counts of this clone. Following autologous stem cell transplantation, relapse occurred in every patient, and exposure to brentuximab vedotin varied. Material: peripheral blood mononuclear cells (PBMCs), obtained before the second cycle of nivolumab. This receptor was taken from a human donor with classical Hodgkin lymphoma.

CDR3 loop: CASSLGSSGPGEQYF. The CDR3 region has the DNA TGTGCCAGCAGCCTCGGCAGTTCGGGCCCTGGCGAGCAGTACTTC. The J gene is TRBJ2-7, the V gene TRBV11-2, with D unclear. The V and J ends lost 5 bases and 6 bases respectively, with 20 bases between them. The germline gives CDR1 SGHAT, CDR2 FQNNGV. The CDR3 has 15 amino acids.